The present TCR beta chain was sequenced within a study of shared T cell receptors in the human thymus. Only in-frame clones appear in the TCRdb table, and some are missing; sequencing was by immunoSEQ multiplex PCR. This sample carries about 660,000 clones, approximately 87% of them seen once, and the ten largest clones take 0.0094%. CDR1 KGHSH and CDR2 LQKENI come from the germline V gene. The ends lost 3 bases at V and 0 bases at J; junction bases unmatched: 4. The CDR3 contains 16 residues. The sample was also linked to a second study, of human thymus T cells. That source notes: Among the donors, all were healthy Finnish infants having corrective surgery for congenital heart defects. Thymic resections from corrective heart surgery supplied the tissue. Thymic and blood repertoires appeared to show biased V and J gene usage. There were highly overlapping thymic repertoires among unrelated individuals, as related research reported.

This chain connects TRBV18 to TRBJ1-3, with 8 bases identical to TRBD1. This receptor was identified in a boy under three years old with a congenital heart defect. Sequencing was done on a sample of thymocytes. CDR3 loop: CASSPGQESSGNTIYF. The CDR3 DNA reads TGTGCCAGCTCACCGGGACAGGAAAGCTCTGGAAACACCATATATTTT.